This is a list of T cell receptor beta chains from one sample in a study of cytomegalovirus exposure and HLA in healthy donors. The protocol was immunoSEQ multiplex PCR, while the TCRdb copy is restricted to in-frame clones and leaves out a portion. The table records about 160,000 clones, about 64% of them present only once. The sequencing sample was made of PBMCs. These receptors came from a man between 50 and 59 years old in good health and CMV-seronegative. CDR3s include the opening cysteine and the closing phenylalanine or tryptophan. Fields, in order: J gene, D gene, clone size, V gene, CDR3 DNA, CDR3 protein. A D gene is named only where the DNA matches it firmly. Size tells how often a clone was seen (once, few, many) or the class of an expanded clone, and some rows leave it out.

TRBJ2-7 TRBD1 few TRBV19 TGTGCCAGTAGTAGACAGGGTTACGAGCAGTACTTC CASSRQGYEQYF
TRBJ1-3 - - TRBV6-5 TGTGCCAGCAGTTACACCGCAGGGTTCGGAAACACCATATATTTT CASSYTAGFGNTIYF
TRBJ1-5 TRBD1 - TRBV10-3 TGTGCCATCAGCCGGACAGGGGGAGATCAGCCCCAGCATTTT CAISRTGGDQPQHF
TRBJ1-1 - - TRBV28 TGTGCCAGCAGCCGGCCTCAGGGGATGGAGACTGAAGCTTTCTTT CASSRPQGMETEAFF
TRBJ1-1 - - TRBV6-1 TGTGCCAGCAGTGAAAAGTGGGAGGGCGAACTTGAAGCTTTCTTT CASSEKWEGELEAFF
TRBJ1-2 - - TRBV18 TGTGCCAGCTCACCCGGACTGATCTATGGCTACACCTTC CASSPGLIYGYTF
TRBJ2-1 TRBD2 - TRBV6-1 TGTGCCAGCGACCGGGGACTAGAAAATGAGCAGTTCTTC CASDRGLENEQFF
TRBJ1-2 - - TRBV28 TGTGCCAGCAGTCCGCGGGGGCCCTTGGGCGGCTACACCTTC CASSPRGPLGGYTF
TRBJ2-7 - - TRBV7-2 TGTGCCAGCAGTTCCGGGACTGCAGTCTCCTACGAGCAGTACTTC CASSSGTAVSYEQYF
TRBJ2-1 TRBD2 - TRBV9 TGTGCCAGCAGCCCTCGGACTAGCGGGGAGGGGGATGAGCAGTTCTTC CASSPRTSGEGDEQFF
TRBJ1-1 - once TRBV5-4 TGTGCCAGCAGACCGGGACTGGGGGACTACGAAGCTTTCTTT CASRPGLGDYEAFF
TRBJ1-2 - few TRBV18 TGTGCCAGCTCACCTACAGGGCTCTATGGCTACACCTTC CASSPTGLYGYTF
TRBJ2-7 - - TRBV5-1 TGCGCCAGCAGCTTGGTGGTCCCTTTGAGCTCCTACGAGCAGTACTTC CASSLVVPLSSYEQYF
TRBJ2-7 - - TRBV6-6 TGTGCCAGTCGGGATCACACCTACGAGCAGTACTTC CASRDHTYEQYF
TRBJ1-4 - once TRBV6-1 TGTGCCAGCAGGCCCGATAGCGGGGCTAATGAAAAACTGTTTTTT CASRPDSGANEKLFF
TRBJ2-5 TRBD1 - TRBV6-1 TGTGCCAGCAGTGGACGGACAGGGAAGATCGAGACCCAGTACTTC CASSGRTGKIETQYF
TRBJ2-7 - few TRBV19 TGTGCCATCGCGAGGGCTTTTGAGCAGTACTTC CAIARAFEQYF
TRBJ1-1 - - TRBV10-2 TGCGCCAGCACCCACGAGGGGGTGCGGACTGAAGCTTTCTTT CASTHEGVRTEAFF
TRBJ1-6 - - TRBV7-3 TGTGCCAGCAGCTCAGGATCTCCGACCCTCCACTTT CASSSGSPTLHF
TRBJ2-1 TRBD2 few TRBV11-2 TGTGCCAGCAGCTACCCACCGGGGGGGTCGTACAATGAGCAGTTCTTC CASSYPPGGSYNEQFF
TRBJ2-3 - - TRBV19 TGTGCCAGCACGGCGGCTAGATTAGGAGATACGCAGTATTTT CASTAARLGDTQYF
TRBJ2-1 - - TRBV7-2 TGTGCCAGCAGCCCCCGAGACAGTGCCAACTCCTACAATGAGCAGTTCTTC CASSPRDSANSYNEQFF
TRBJ1-5 TRBD1 - TRBV6-5 TGTGCCAGCAGCAGGACAGGGGGACTTGGGGAGCCCCAGCATTTT CASSRTGGLGEPQHF
TRBJ1-2 - - TRBV18 TGTGCCAGCTCACCGCCTGGGGGGGATGGCTACACCTTC CASSPPGGDGYTF
TRBJ1-1 TRBD1 - TRBV5-4 TGTGCCAGCAGCTTGTATCGGGAGGGGGCTCCGAGGAACACTGAAGCTTTCTTT CASSLYREGAPRNTEAFF
TRBJ1-2 - - TRBV6-5 TGTGCCAGCACCCAGGGGTATGGCTACACCTTC CASTQGYGYTF
TRBJ1-2 - few TRBV11-2 TGTGCCAGCAGCTTAGATTGGGAGGGCTACACCTTC CASSLDWEGYTF
TRBJ2-5 - - TRBV5-5 TGTGCCAGCAGCTTGAAGGGGTTCGGGGAGACCCAGTACTTC CASSLKGFGETQYF
TRBJ2-2 - - TRBV11-3 TGTGCCAGCAGCCCCCTGGCAGGGCTCACCGGGGAGCTGTTTTTT CASSPLAGLTGELFF
TRBJ2-7 TRBD2 - TRBV7-9 TGTGCCAGCAGCTTAGGGGCGGGGAGGGACTCCTACGAGCAGTACTTC CASSLGAGRDSYEQYF
TRBJ2-7 TRBD1 once TRBV6-5 TGTGCCAGCGGGGGCCAGGGGGTTTACGAGCAGTACTTC CASGGQGVYEQYF
TRBJ1-3 - - TRBV5-1 TGCGCCAGCACAGGGCAGCCGAGCTCTGGAAACACCATATATTTT CASTGQPSSGNTIYF
TRBJ2-7 - few TRBV29-1 TGCAGCGTAACAGGGGGAGGGTCCTCCTACGAGCAGTACTTC CSVTGGGSSYEQYF
TRBJ1-6 TRBD1 - TRBV27 TGTGCCAGCAGACCAACGCCCGGCGCGTCGGGGCAGGGGGGATCACCCCTCCACTTT CASRPTPGASGQGGSPLHF
TRBJ1-2 - - TRBV28 TGTGCCAGCAGTTTACAGGGTATCTATGGCTACACCTTC CASSLQGIYGYTF
TRBJ2-4 TRBD1 few TRBV6-1 TGTGCCAGCAGTATCGGGACAGGGGTAAACATTCAGTACTTC CASSIGTGVNIQYF
TRBJ2-7 TRBD2 - TRBV7-8 TGTGCCAGCAGTCTACCTGCGGGGGGCAGGAACGAGCAGTACTTC CASSLPAGGRNEQYF
TRBJ2-1 TRBD2 - TRBV4-1 TGCGCCAGCAGCCACCTCGGACTAGCGGGGGTTGACTACAATGAGCAGTTCTTC CASSHLGLAGVDYNEQFF
TRBJ1-2 - - TRBV5-1 TGCGCCAGCAGCCTACAGAGTTGGTATGGCTACACCTTC CASSLQSWYGYTF
TRBJ2-7 - few TRBV4-1 TGCGCCAGCAGCCAAGTAGGAGGGGCCAGTTCCTACGAGCAGTACTTC CASSQVGGASSYEQYF
TRBJ2-7 TRBD2 - TRBV5-1 TGCGCCAGCAGCGCCACAGGGACGGGAGGGTACGAGCAGTACTTC CASSATGTGGYEQYF
TRBJ1-1 - - TRBV21-1 TGTGCCAGCAGCAAACAGGGGACAGGTCCAGAAGTATTCTTT CASSKQGTGPEVFF
TRBJ1-1 - - TRBV19 TGTGCCAGTAGTTTCAGGGGACAGAACACTGAAGCTTTCTTT CASSFRGQNTEAFF
TRBJ2-7 TRBD1 - TRBV6-1 TGTGCCAGCAGTGTAGAGGACAGGGGCCTCTACGAGCAGTACTTC CASSVEDRGLYEQYF
TRBJ2-5 TRBD1 - TRBV5-8 TGTGCCAGCAGCTTTGGACTGACAGGGCAAGAGACCCAGTACTTC CASSFGLTGQETQYF
TRBJ1-6 - - TRBV7-2 TGTGCCAGCACCTCCGGGCTAGCGAGTTCACCCCTCCACTTT CASTSGLASSPLHF